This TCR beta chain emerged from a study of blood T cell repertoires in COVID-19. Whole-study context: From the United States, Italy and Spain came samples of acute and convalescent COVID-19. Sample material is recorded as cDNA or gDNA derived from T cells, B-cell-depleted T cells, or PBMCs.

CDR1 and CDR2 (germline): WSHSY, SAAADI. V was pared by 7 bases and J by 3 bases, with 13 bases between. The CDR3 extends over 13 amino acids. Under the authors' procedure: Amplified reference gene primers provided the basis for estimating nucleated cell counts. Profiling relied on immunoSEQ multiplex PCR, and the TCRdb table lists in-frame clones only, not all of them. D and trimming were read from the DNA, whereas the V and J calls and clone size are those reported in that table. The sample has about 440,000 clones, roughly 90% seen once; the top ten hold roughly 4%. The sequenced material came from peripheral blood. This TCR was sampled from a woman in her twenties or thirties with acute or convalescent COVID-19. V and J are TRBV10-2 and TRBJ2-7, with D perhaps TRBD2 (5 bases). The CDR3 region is CASTTPSSYEQYF. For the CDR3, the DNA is TGCGCCAGCACAACTCCTAGCAGCTACGAGCAGTACTTC.